This TCR beta chain was retrieved from a study of T cell repertoires in cytomegalovirus infection. Study as a whole: CMV epitopes in the study were HLA-C-restricted (recently identified) and HLA-B-restricted (well studied). Indications of both CMV infection and matching HLA type were provided by public TCR beta signatures.

In regard to this clonotype: Its specificity is unknown. A much larger clone sits a single nucleotide away, making a read error possible.

TCRdb fed the reads into MiXCR, producing one record per CDR3 protein. The data show about 890,000 distinct CDR3 sequences, with approximately 30% seen just once and 13% held by the top ten. This CDR3 spans 13 amino acids. The study, taken as a whole, reports: CMV carriers with the relevant HLA were identified by cumulative public TCR beta family frequency. Ex vivo responses were dominated by HLA-C-restricted CMV-specific TCR beta clonotypes.

The sample consisted of cultured CD8+ T cells from PBMCs, taken from culture after CMV antigen stimulation. This sequence originates from a human donor in good health (CMV status not recorded). Some clones in this sample may be carry-over from other donors' samples. V and J are TRBV12-3 or TRBV12-4 and TRBJ2-3; D not certain. The CDR3 sequence is CANSPQLKDTQYF. The CDR3 DNA reads as TGTGCCAACAGTCCACAACTGAAAGATACGCAGTATTTT.